Below, one T cell receptor (beta chain) is given with its context. These data are taken from a study of control samples from healthy donors and cancer patients. This CDR3 contains 16 residues. Per the germline V gene, CDR1 is SGHVS and CDR2 is FNYEAQ. Germline trimming cut 5 bases from V and 2 bases from J; bases unmatched to any gene: 7. The protocol was immunoSEQ multiplex PCR, while the TCRdb copy is restricted to in-frame clones and leaves out a portion. Of about 30,000 clones listed, 75% to 95% were seen once; the top ten hold over 9.5%. Specimen: PBMCs. The source is a man in his fifties with lung cancer. The chain recombines TRBV7-6 with TRBJ2-1, with 9 bases identical to TRBD1. CDR3 DNA sequence: TGTGCCAGCAGCCGACTGGGACAGGGACCCTACAATGAGCAGTTCTTC. It codes for CASSRLGQGPYNEQFF.